These 10 T cell receptor beta chains came from one sample sequenced in a study of blood T cell repertoires in COVID-19. The assay was immunoSEQ multiplex PCR, and TCRdb's table has in-frame clones only and misses some. The sample includes around 300,000 clones, around 87% seen only once; the top ten take 2% to 3%. Sequencing was performed on peripheral blood. These receptors were obtained from a man aged 18 to 30 with active or convalescent COVID-19.

CDR3 region: CASSRDRGLETQYF. The DNA for the CDR3 is TGTGCCAGCTCGCGAGACAGGGGCTTAGAGACCCAGTACTTC. V gene TRBV18 combines with J gene TRBJ2-5; 8 nucleotides match TRBD1. V lost 6 bases, J lost 4 bases, and 7 bases stayed unmatched. Germline V lookup: CDR1 KGHSH, CDR2 LQKENI. CDR3 length equals 14 residues.

The V and J genes are TRBV29-1 and TRBJ2-5, with D possibly matching TRBD1 (6 bases). Looked up from germline, CDR1 is SQVTM and CDR2 is ANQGSEA. With 4 bases removed from V and 9 bases from J, the gap between germline ends came to 18 bases. This CDR3 is 13 amino acids long. The CDR3 DNA is TGCAGCGTTGGAGAGCTTAACCAGGGGTCCCAGTACTTC. This translates into CSVGELNQGSQYF.

The V and J genes are TRBV12-3 or TRBV12-4 and TRBJ1-1; no definite D call. CDR3 size: 10 residues. Deletions cut 7 bases from V and 4 bases from J, with 4 bases between. The CDR3 spells CASTSTEAFF. The DNA of the CDR3 is TGTGCCAGCACGTCCACTGAAGCTTTCTTT.

The chain employs TRBV7-9 and TRBJ2-1; TRBD2 aligns across 9 bases. CDR3 length equals 14 residues. The germline gives CDR1 SEHNR, CDR2 FQNEAQ (reference sequence). V gave up 3 bases and J gave up 6 bases; unmatched junction bases: 3. CDR3 in DNA: TGTGCCAGCAGCTTGGTGACTAGCGGCAATGAGCAGTTCTTC. It codes for CASSLVTSGNEQFF.

J is TRBJ2-1 and V is TRBV29-1; D is possibly TRBD1 (6 bases). The V gene lost 4 bases and the J gene lost 3 bases, with 16 bases spanning the gap. The germline V gene has CDR1 SQVTM and CDR2 ANQGSEA. The CDR3 sequence is 15 residues long. CDR3 nucleotide sequence: TGCAGCGTTGGAGGTAGGGGGAGAATCTACAATGAGCAGTTCTTC. Encoded protein: CSVGGRGRIYNEQFF.

In its sample, this clone was seen once. The V call is TRBV5-3, the J call TRBJ2-1; possible D gene TRBD2, 5 bases. TRBV5-3 falls under the ORF class, with uncertain function. The ends were cut back, 4 bases at V and 9 bases at J, with 20 bases in the middle. The CDR3 sequence is 15 residues long. CDR3 DNA sequence: TGTGCCAGAAGCCATTTGGGGTTGGGAGTACTTGAGCAGTTCTTC. Translation: CARSHLGLGVLEQFF.

This clone was observed a single time. The rearrangement links TRBV6-1 to TRBJ2-1, with D unresolved. V was pared by 4 bases and J by 4 bases, with 17 bases between. In germline, CDR1 is MNHNS, CDR2 SASEGT. The CDR3 consists of 16 residues. The CDR3 sequence: CASSVAETQRYNEQFF. CDR3 sequence (DNA): TGTGCCAGCAGTGTGGCAGAAACACAGAGATACAATGAGCAGTTCTTC.

This clone has just a few counts. In DNA, the CDR3 is TGTGCCAGCAGCGTAGGGGCTAGCGGGAGAGTTGGGCAAGAGACCCAGTACTTC. Protein sequence: CASSVGASGRVGQETQYF. The chain links TRBV9 to TRBJ2-5, with 10 bases aligning to TRBD2. The CDR3 runs to 18 residues. V gave up 0 bases and J gave up 2 bases; unmatched junction bases: 10. CDR1 is SGDLS and CDR2 is YYNGEE in the germline V gene.

CDR3 DNA sequence: TGTGCCAGCAGCCAAGTTTTGGACAGGGGGCGAGAGACCCAGTACTTC. Translated, it gives CASSQVLDRGRETQYF. The J gene is TRBJ2-5, the V gene TRBV3-1 (or the pseudogene TRBV3-2); 11 bases match TRBD1. The CDR3 runs 16 residues. Unmatched junction bases numbered 5, after V lost 1 base and J lost 4 bases. Germline CDR1 is LGHDT and CDR2 is YNNKEL (reference sequence).

V gene TRBV12-3 or TRBV12-4 combines with J gene TRBJ2-5; TRBD1 aligns across 7 bases. With 3 bases clipped from V and 2 bases from J, the junction kept 0 bases outside the gene matches. This CDR3 has 13 amino acids. The CDR3 nucleotides are TGTGCCAGCAGTTTGGACAGGCAAGAGACCCAGTACTTC. This translates into CASSLDRQETQYF.